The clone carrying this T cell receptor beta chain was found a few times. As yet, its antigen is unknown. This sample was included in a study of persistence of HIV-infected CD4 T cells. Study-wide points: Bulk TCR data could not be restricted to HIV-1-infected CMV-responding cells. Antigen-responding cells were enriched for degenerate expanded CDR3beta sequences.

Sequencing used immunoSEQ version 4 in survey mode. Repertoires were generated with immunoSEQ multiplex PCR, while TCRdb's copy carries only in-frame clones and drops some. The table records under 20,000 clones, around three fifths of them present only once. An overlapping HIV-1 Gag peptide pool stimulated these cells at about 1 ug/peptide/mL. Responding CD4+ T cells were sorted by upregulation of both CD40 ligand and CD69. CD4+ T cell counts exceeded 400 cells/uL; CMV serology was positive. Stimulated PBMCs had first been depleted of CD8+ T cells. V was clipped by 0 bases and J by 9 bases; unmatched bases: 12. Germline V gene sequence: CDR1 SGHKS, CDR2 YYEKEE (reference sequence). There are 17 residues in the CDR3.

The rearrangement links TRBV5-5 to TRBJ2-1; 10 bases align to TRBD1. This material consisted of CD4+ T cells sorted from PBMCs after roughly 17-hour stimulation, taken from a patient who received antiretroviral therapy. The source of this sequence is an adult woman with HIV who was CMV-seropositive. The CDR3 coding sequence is TGTGCCAGCAGCTTGGCCTGGGGACAGGGGATCCAGGGTGAGCAGTTCTTC. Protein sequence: CASSLAWGQGIQGEQFF.